These 25 T cell receptor beta chains originate from one sample sequenced in a study of blood T cell repertoires in COVID-19. Method: immunoSEQ multiplex PCR; TCRdb's copy keeps in-frame clones and lacks some. Of 310,000 or so clones listed, roughly 90% were seen once; the top ten hold roughly 6.5%. Specimen: peripheral blood. These receptor sequences come from a man younger than 35 who had recovered from COVID-19.

This clone was seen more than once but under ten times. The V call is TRBV6-5, the J call TRBJ2-7; 7 bases map to TRBD1. This CDR3 has 14 amino acids. Germline-derived CDR1 and CDR2 are MNHEY and SVGAGI. The ends lost 6 bases at V and 2 bases at J; junction bases unmatched: 7. The CDR3 nucleotides are TGTGCCAGCAGAAGGGACAGATCAACCTACGAGCAGTACTTC. Translation gives CASRRDRSTYEQYF.

This chain joins TRBV18 and TRBJ2-1; D unclear. The germline gives CDR1 KGHSH, CDR2 LQKENI. The germline V and J ends were trimmed by 2 bases and 7 bases, with 9 bases remaining between them. This CDR3 has 13 amino acids. CDR3 residues: CASSPSQTNEQFF. Here the CDR3 DNA reads TGTGCCAGCTCACCAAGTCAGACTAATGAGCAGTTCTTC.

The genes are TRBV7-8 and TRBJ2-5; 7 bases are shared with TRBD2. The CDR3 has 14 amino acids. Unmatched junction bases numbered 5, after V lost 5 bases and J lost 2 bases. Germline-derived CDR1 and CDR2 are SGHVS and FQNEAQ. The CDR3 protein is CASSTLGGQETQYF. The CDR3 region has the DNA TGTGCCAGCAGCACGTTGGGAGGGCAAGAGACCCAGTACTTC. The full variable domain, with the rest looked up from reference TRBV7-8 and TRBJ2-5, is GAGVSQSPRYKVAKRGQDVALRCDPISGHVSLFWYQQALGQGPEFLTYFQNEAQLDKSGLPSDRFFAERPEGSVSTLKIQRTQQEDSAVYLCASSTLGGQETQYFGPGTRLLVL.

This clone was observed once. The chain has TRBV30 and TRBJ2-1, with D maybe TRBD1 (6 bases). This CDR3 is built from 13 residues. V was cut by 2 bases and J by 4 bases, with 9 bases left in between. Per the germline V gene, CDR1 is GTSNPN and CDR2 is SVGIG (reference sequence). The CDR3 protein is CAWSQDSYNEQFF. The CDR3 coding sequence is TGTGCCTGGAGTCAGGACAGTTACAATGAGCAGTTCTTC. Full variable domain (missing parts from reference TRBV30 and TRBJ2-1): SQTIHQWPATLVQPVGSPLSLECTVEGTSNPNLYWYRQAAGRGLQLLFYSVGIGQISSEVPQNLSASRPQDRQFILSSKKLLLSDSGFYLCAWSQDSYNEQFFGPGTRLTVL.

J is TRBJ1-3 and V is TRBV5-4; TRBD1 matches at 7 bases. Germline V gives CDR1 SGHNT, CDR2 YYREEE (reference sequence). The ends lost 3 bases at V and 3 bases at J; junction bases unmatched: 6. The CDR3 runs 15 residues. CDR3 sequence: CASSSFTGVGNTIYF. The CDR3 DNA reads TGTGCCAGCAGCTCCTTTACAGGGGTTGGAAACACCATATATTTT.

The chain joins TRBV4-1 to TRBJ2-1; unclear D gene. V gave up 3 bases and J gave up 5 bases, with 8 bases separating them. The CDR3 has 13 residues. CDR1 and CDR2 (germline): MGHRA, YSYEKL. The CDR3, as DNA: TGCGCCAGCAGCCAGATTTTAGACAATGAGCAGTTCTTC. Translated, it gives CASSQILDNEQFF.

This clone was counted a single time. The chain couples TRBV3-1 (or the pseudogene TRBV3-2) to TRBJ2-5; 9 bases align to TRBD1. Losses at the gene ends were 4 bases for V and 2 bases for J; bases not matched to a gene: 2. The CDR3 consists of 14 residues. Germline V lookup: CDR1 LGHDT, CDR2 YNNKEL (reference sequence). Here the CDR3 reads CASSPTGGQETQYF. The CDR3 coding sequence is TGTGCCAGCAGCCCGACAGGGGGGCAAGAGACCCAGTACTTC.

This rearrangement joins TRBV5-1 to TRBJ1-2; 9 bases are shared with TRBD1. V dropped 1 base and J dropped 4; count of bases not matched to a gene: 8. Germline V gene sequence: CDR1 SGHRS, CDR2 YFSETQ. The CDR3 loop spans 16 amino acids. CDR3 sequence reads: CASSLIGQGIGYGYTF. The CDR3 region has the DNA TGCGCCAGCAGCTTGATAGGACAGGGGATCGGCTATGGCTACACCTTC.

This clone was found once. The V call is TRBV18, the J call TRBJ2-2; the D is unclear. Trimming pared 3 bases from V and 3 bases from J, leaving 8 bases between. Germline V lookup: CDR1 KGHSH, CDR2 LQKENI. The CDR3 extends over 14 amino acids. The CDR3 loop is CASSPPVHTGELFF. The CDR3 nucleotides read TGTGCCAGCTCACCCCCCGTTCACACCGGGGAGCTGTTTTTT.

This clone was picked up one time. The chain is built from TRBV7-3 and TRBJ1-2; weak D call: TRBD1 (6 bases). Germline V gene lookup returns CDR1 SGHTA and CDR2 FQGTGA. CDR3 length equals 15 residues. Trimming stripped 5 bases from V and 0 bases from J, with 13 bases between. The CDR3 here is CASSPQGGPNYGYTF. CDR3 sequence (DNA): TGTGCCAGCAGCCCCCAAGGGGGACCTAACTATGGCTACACCTTC.

The V gene is TRBV5-6, the J gene TRBJ2-7; 8 bases match TRBD1. Trimming cost V 3 bases and J 3 bases; bases outside gene matches: 8. Germline values: CDR1 SGHDT, CDR2 YYEEEE. The CDR3 has 15 residues. CDR3 in DNA: TGTGCCAGCAGCTGGGAACAGGGGGACATCTACGAGCAGTACTTC. Translation gives CASSWEQGDIYEQYF.

The genes are TRBV19 and TRBJ1-4, with D unclear. Germline CDR1 LNHDA, CDR2 SQIVND (reference sequence). The CDR3 runs to 14 residues. Between the trimmed V and J ends, which lost 0 bases and 8 bases, there was a span of 10 bases. As DNA, the CDR3 is TGTGCCAGTAGTATAGAGGGCAGGAACGAAAAACTGTTTTTT. Its translation: CASSIEGRNEKLFF.

The chain recombines TRBV6-1 with TRBJ2-1; TRBD2 agrees at 8 bases. The germline V gene has CDR1 MNHNS and CDR2 SASEGT. CDR3 length: 16 amino acids. V lost 4 bases and J lost 6; bases outside the gene matches: 11. The CDR3 sequence is CASSVRGAGGANEQFF. CDR3 nucleotides: TGTGCCAGCAGTGTCCGCGGGGCGGGGGGTGCCAATGAGCAGTTCTTC.

CDR3 residues: CASSLRLAGSTDTQYF. The CDR3 region has the DNA TGCGCCAGCAGCTTACGACTAGCGGGTTCCACAGATACGCAGTATTTT. This chain uses TRBV5-1 with TRBJ2-3; TRBD2 agrees at 10 bases. V lost 2 bases to trimming and J lost 2 bases; unmatched junction nucleotides: 5. The CDR3 loop spans 16 amino acids. Germline CDR1 and CDR2: SGHRS and YFSETQ.

The rearrangement joins TRBV11-2 to TRBJ2-1; 12 positions agree with TRBD2. The germline V gene has CDR1 SGHAT and CDR2 FQNNGV. J lost 4 bases, V lost 1 base, and 2 bases had no gene match. This CDR3 is 16 amino acids long. The CDR3: CASSLGTSGRYNEQFF. CDR3 DNA: TGTGCCAGCAGCTTAGGCACTAGCGGGAGGTACAATGAGCAGTTCTTC.

The chain joins TRBV2 to TRBJ1-4, with D uncertain. The CDR3 has 19 residues. V was clipped by 3 bases and J by 0 bases, with 20 bases between them. Germline CDR1 and CDR2: SNHLY and FYNNEI. CDR3 residues: CASSDDSGKLRATNEKLFF. Written as DNA, the CDR3 is TGTGCCAGCAGTGATGATAGCGGCAAACTTCGGGCAACTAATGAAAAACTGTTTTTT.

This rearrangement joins TRBV5-6 to TRBJ2-3; possibly TRBD2 for D (6 bases). V gave up 3 bases and J gave up 4 bases, with 18 bases separating them. Germline V CDR1 and CDR2: SGHDT, YYEEEE. The CDR3 contains 16 residues. For the CDR3, the DNA is TGTGCCAGCAGCTACCTTTCTTGGGGGAGGCCAGATACGCAGTATTTT. This translates into CASSYLSWGRPDTQYF.

This chain links TRBV4-2 with TRBJ2-3; 8 bases agree with TRBD2. The trim removed 0 bases at V and 6 bases at J, leaving 2 bases unmatched. This CDR3 has 14 residues. Germline V gene lookup returns CDR1 LGHNA and CDR2 YNFKEQ. The CDR3 coding sequence is TGTGCCAGCAGCCAAGAGCCTAGCGGGGATACGCAGTATTTT. It encodes CASSQEPSGDTQYF.

CDR3 DNA sequence: TGCGCCAGCAGCCAAGATATCCGGGGTACTGAAGCTTTCTTT. Protein product: CASSQDIRGTEAFF. The rearrangement uses TRBV4-1 and TRBJ1-1; D not resolved. CDR1 MGHRA and CDR2 YSYEKL come from the germline V gene. Trimming took 0 bases from V and 5 from J, leaving 10 bases between them. The CDR3 runs 14 residues.

The rearrangement joins TRBV4-3 to TRBJ1-1, with TRBD1 as a possible D gene (6 bases). This CDR3 contains 16 residues. Germline CDR1 and CDR2: LGHNA and YSLEER. The V end lost 1 base, the J end lost 1 base, and 13 bases lay between the germline ends. DNA for the CDR3: TGCGCCAGCAGCCAAGGGGTCCAGGGGCAGAACACTGAAGCTTTCTTT. It encodes CASSQGVQGQNTEAFF.

J is TRBJ1-5 and V is TRBV7-3, with D possibly TRBD1 on 5 matching bases. Trimming left V 2 bases short and J 5 bases short, with 16 bases between. The CDR3 spans 16 residues. Germline V gene data show CDR1 as SGHTA and CDR2 as FQGTGA. The DNA for the CDR3 is TGTGCCAGCAGCTTAGGCCTAGGGGACTTCTATCAGCCCCAGCATTTT. Its translation: CASSLGLGDFYQPQHF.

The rearrangement links TRBV4-1 to TRBJ2-7; 7 bases line up with TRBD1. V lost 4 bases and J lost 0; bases outside the gene matches: 9. Per germline, CDR1 MGHRA and CDR2 YSYEKL. The CDR3 consists of 16 residues. CDR3 coding DNA: TGCGCCAGCAGCCCCCAGGGCAGGGGGAGCTCCTACGAGCAGTACTTC. It codes for CASSPQGRGSSYEQYF.

V usage is TRBV11-2 and J usage is TRBJ2-3; D remains ambiguous. The germline gives CDR1 SGHAT, CDR2 FQNNGV. The V and J ends lost 5 bases and 5 bases respectively, with 8 bases between them. This CDR3 has 12 residues. CDR3 nucleotide sequence: TGTGCCAGCAGCCTATCATTAGATACGCAGTATTTT. Amino acid sequence: CASSLSLDTQYF.

The chain uses TRBV14 and TRBJ2-7; TRBD2 matches at 7 bases. V was clipped by 2 bases and J by 4 bases; unmatched bases: 8. The CDR3 is 15 amino acids. The germline gives CDR1 SGHDN, CDR2 FVKESK. CDR3 coding DNA: TGTGCCAGCAGCCAAATATACGGGGGGTCGTACGAGCAGTACTTC. Translation: CASSQIYGGSYEQYF.

The V gene is TRBV5-6, the J gene TRBJ1-5; TRBD1 aligns across 7 bases. This CDR3 is 13 amino acids long. After removal of 4 bases from V and 9 bases from J, the junction contained 7 bases not matched to a gene. The germline V gene has CDR1 SGHDT and CDR2 YYEEEE. The CDR3 loop reads CASSPGGVRPQHF. The CDR3 DNA follows: TGTGCCAGCAGCCCAGGGGGTGTTAGGCCCCAGCATTTT.